A single sample gave rise to the 10 T cell receptor beta chains below, sequenced in a study of T cell repertoires in aging, cancer and after chemotherapy (dated by TCRdb to about 2019). The instrument was an Illumina MiSeq. Rearranged TRB sequences spanning V, D and J segments were amplified in a multiplex touch-down PCR with a mixed TRB-A/B primer pool. Through fastp at Q25 and MiXCR, TCRdb rebuilt clones from the public reads, retaining in-frame beta chains. Every distinct CDR3 protein forms one entry, paired with its most common genes and DNA. This sample comprises over 10,000 distinct CDR3 sequences, about a quarter of them detected only once. Roughly half of the sample is in the top ten clones. TCR beta rearrangements were amplified from genomic DNA isolated from peripheral blood, not from sorted cells or RNA. The sequencing input was blood. The receptors here all came from a human donor in good health.

Details on this clonotype: Relative to the germline gene, one junction end is altered; a read error may explain this. The chain is built from TRBV4-3 and TRBJ1-4; D remains unclear. The CDR3 covers 14 residues. Germline V lookup: CDR1 LGHNA, CDR2 YSLEER. In DNA, the CDR3 is TGTGCCAGCAGACCTCCCAGGAACAATGAAAAACTGTTTTTT. Amino acid sequence: CASRPPRNNEKLFF.

This clonotype was found a few times. The chain has TRBV15 and TRBJ1-1, with TRBD1 matching over 7 bases. Trimming removed 1 base from V and 1 base from J; junction bases left unmatched: 3. CDR3 size: 15 residues. Germline V lookup: CDR1 LNHNV, CDR2 YYDKDF (reference sequence). The CDR3 reads CATSRGGTENTEAFF. CDR3 bases: TGTGCCACCAGCAGAGGAGGGACAGAGAACACTGAAGCTTTCTTT.

This chain joins TRBV19 and TRBJ2-6; D is ambiguous. The CDR3 loop spans 13 amino acids. The V end lost 6 bases, the J end lost 0 bases, and 3 bases lay between the germline ends. Germline CDR1 is LNHDA and CDR2 is SQIVND (reference sequence). Here the CDR3 DNA reads TGTGCCAGTAGCAGCTCTGGGGCCAACGTCCTGACTTTC. Translation gives CASSSSGANVLTF.

This clonotype was counted a few times. The V and J genes are TRBV12-3 or TRBV12-4 and TRBJ1-2; D remains unclear. V lost 2 bases and J lost 8, with 12 bases in between. The CDR3 has 13 amino acids. Written as DNA, the CDR3 is TGTGCCAGCAGTTTAAATAGGGCGGGCGGCTACACCTTC. Protein sequence: CASSLNRAGGYTF.

This chain uses TRBV10-3 with TRBJ2-2; D may be TRBD2 (6 bases). Trimming removed 3 bases at V and 5 bases at J, with 16 bases between. The CDR3 is 16 residues long. Germline-derived CDR1 and CDR2 are ENHRY and SYGVKD. CDR3 loop: CAISERGSGGTGELFF. CDR3 DNA sequence: TGTGCCATCAGTGAAAGAGGGAGTGGAGGGACCGGGGAGCTGTTTTTT.

V usage is TRBV20-1 and J usage is TRBJ2-3; 7 bases fit TRBD2. This CDR3 comprises 15 residues. V was clipped by 6 bases and J by 2 bases; unmatched bases: 11. The germline V gene has CDR1 DFQATT and CDR2 SNEGSKA (reference sequence). The CDR3, as DNA: TGCAGTGCCACCACGGGGAGCGGGGTCACAGATACGCAGTATTTT. It specifies CSATTGSGVTDTQYF.

This sequence joins TRBV7-2 and TRBJ1-4; D not certain. CDR3 length: 13 residues. Germline loops: CDR1 SGHTA, CDR2 FQGNSA. V lost 2 bases and J lost 3, with 4 bases in between. The DNA for the CDR3 is TGTGCCAGCAGCTTATTTGCTAATGAAAAACTGTTTTTT. This translates into CASSLFANEKLFF.

This clonotype has ten or more counts. The chain joins TRBV30 to TRBJ2-7; the match to TRBD1 covers 8 bases. Looked up from germline, CDR1 is GTSNPN and CDR2 is SVGIG (reference sequence). The CDR3 runs to 17 residues. Trimming cost V 2 bases and J 1 base; bases outside gene matches: 13. The CDR3 is CAWSTPWTGRSSYEQYF. CDR3 nucleotides: TGTGCCTGGAGTACCCCTTGGACAGGGCGGAGTTCCTACGAGCAGTACTTC. Full variable domain (outside the CDR3, taken from reference TRBV30 and TRBJ2-7): SQTIHQWPATLVQPVGSPLSLECTVEGTSNPNLYWYRQAAGRGLQLLFYSVGIGQISSEVPQNLSASRPQDRQFILSSKKLLLSDSGFYLCAWSTPWTGRSSYEQYFGPGTRLTVT.

The rearrangement uses TRBV18 and TRBJ2-1; D gene ambiguous. Germline loops: CDR1 KGHSH, CDR2 LQKENI. Trimming stripped 0 bases from V and 8 bases from J, with 11 bases between. CDR3 length equals 14 residues. CDR3 loop: CASSPPSLWDEQFF. CDR3 sequence (DNA): TGTGCCAGCTCACCACCGTCTTTGTGGGATGAGCAGTTCTTC.

This clonotype showed up many times. This chain uses TRBV27 with TRBJ2-7, with 8 positions matching TRBD1. V was clipped by 2 bases and J by 4 bases; unmatched bases: 4. CDR3 length: 14 residues. Germline V gene sequence: CDR1 MNHEY, CDR2 SMNVEV (reference sequence). The CDR3 DNA is TGTGCCAGCAGTTTACAGGGGGCTGGATACGAGCAGTACTTC. As protein: CASSLQGAGYEQYF.